This is a list of T cell receptor beta chains from one sample in a study of blood T cell repertoires in COVID-19. The data were produced by immunoSEQ multiplex PCR, yet TCRdb's version contains in-frame clones alone and is incomplete. Here the sample spans hundreds of thousands of clones, nearly 90% being singletons. The material sequenced was peripheral blood. The receptors stem from a man between 18 and 29 years old with active or convalescent COVID-19. CDR3s include the opening cysteine and the closing phenylalanine or tryptophan. The order of the fields is clone size, D gene, V gene, J gene, CDR3 DNA, CDR3 protein. A D gene is named only where the DNA matches it firmly. For some rows the clone size is stated as once, few or many, or as a class when expanded; others skip it.

-,TRBD1,TRBV7-9,TRBJ1-2,TGTGCCAGCAGCCCAGTAATAAGGGGGCGGCTCGTCTATGGCTACACCTTC,CASSPVIRGRLVYGYTF
-,-,TRBV28,TRBJ1-2,TGTGCCAGCAGTTTATTCCAGGGCTACACCTTC,CASSLFQGYTF
few,-,TRBV6-5,TRBJ2-7,TGTGCCACCTCGACATCTACCTACGAGCAGTACTTC,CATSTSTYEQYF
-,-,TRBV4-3,TRBJ1-1,TGCGCCAGCAGCCCCCGGGGGAACACTGAAGCTTTCTTT,CASSPRGNTEAFF
-,TRBD1,TRBV6-6,TRBJ1-2,TGTGCCAGCAGTTACCCAATCGACAGGGGGGGCTATGGCTACACCTTC,CASSYPIDRGGYGYTF
-,-,TRBV7-9,TRBJ2-3,TGTGCCAGCAGCACTAACAGGGAAGGCACAGATACGCAGTATTTT,CASSTNREGTDTQYF
-,TRBD2,TRBV18,TRBJ2-4,TGTGCCAGCTCACCGACTAGCGGGGGGAGGCTAGCCAAAAACATTCAGTACTTC,CASSPTSGGRLAKNIQYF
-,-,TRBV6-4,TRBJ2-1,TGTGCCAGCAGTGCGGCGGAAGGTGTCAATGAGCAGTTCTTC,CASSAAEGVNEQFF
-,TRBD2,TRBV11-2,TRBJ2-5,TGTGCCAGCAGCTCCGGGACTAGCGGGGGACGACAAGAGACCCAGTACTTC,CASSSGTSGGRQETQYF
-,-,TRBV27,TRBJ1-5,TGTGCCAGCAGTCCGCGGGCCCAAGGGTACACAGATACGCAGCATTTT,CASSPRAQGYTDTQHF
-,TRBD1,TRBV5-1,TRBJ2-2,TGCGCCAGCAGCGGAGGGACAGGGGCAAACACCGGGGAGCTGTTTTTT,CASSGGTGANTGELFF
-,TRBD1,TRBV11-2,TRBJ1-4,TGTGCCAGCAGCCTCCGTCACAGGGGGCGCATTGTTCCGGAAGAAAAACTGTTTTTT,CASSLRHRGRIVPEEKLFF
-,TRBD1,TRBV9,TRBJ2-3,TGTGCCAGCAGCGAAGGGACAGCCACAGATACGCAGTATTTT,CASSEGTATDTQYF
-,TRBD1,TRBV5-5,TRBJ2-7,TGTGCCAGCAGCAGCGGGGACAGGGGGAAGTACTTC,CASSSGDRGKYF
few,TRBD1,TRBV7-8,TRBJ1-1,TGTGCCAGCAGCCGAAACCAGGGGGCTACTGAAGCTTTCTTT,CASSRNQGATEAFF
-,-,TRBV5-1,TRBJ1-2,TGCGCCAGCAGCTTCGGGGGGCAGGACTATGGCTACACCTTC,CASSFGGQDYGYTF
few,-,TRBV6-5,TRBJ1-2,TGTGCCAGCAGACCCAACAAGAACTATGGCTACACCTTC,CASRPNKNYGYTF
-,TRBD1,TRBV28,TRBJ1-1,TGTGCCAGCACACACGACAGGGTGGTCACTGAAGCTTTCTTT,CASTHDRVVTEAFF
-,-,TRBV11-3,TRBJ2-3,TGTGCCAGCAGCTCCCTAGCGACCCCGGGGGATACGCAGTATTTT,CASSSLATPGDTQYF
-,TRBD1,TRBV5-1,TRBJ1-3,TGCGCCAGCAGCTCACAGCCGGGACAGGGTTCCGGAAACACCATATATTTT,CASSSQPGQGSGNTIYF
-,TRBD2,TRBV6-2/TRBV6-3,TRBJ2-2,TGTGCCAGCAGTTACGGTCTAGCGGGGTACACCGGGGAGCTGTTTTTT,CASSYGLAGYTGELFF
-,-,TRBV5-6,TRBJ1-2,TGTGCCAGCAGCTTCGGGTGGCCTGGAGGCTACACCTTC,CASSFGWPGGYTF
-,TRBD2,TRBV2,TRBJ2-3,TGTGCCACCCAATGGCGGGGGAGCACAGATACGCAGTATTTT,CATQWRGSTDTQYF
-,-,TRBV6-4,TRBJ1-2,TGTGCCAGCAGTGACTCTTTTTCTAATGGCTACACCTTC,CASSDSFSNGYTF
-,-,TRBV27,TRBJ2-2,TGTGCCAGCAGCCCCCGTTTAACCGGGGAGCTGTTTTTT,CASSPRLTGELFF
-,-,TRBV15,TRBJ1-1,TGTGCCACCAGCAGCTATGAGTTGAACACTGAAGCTTTCTTT,CATSSYELNTEAFF
-,-,TRBV28,TRBJ1-1,TGTGCCAGCATGGAGACAGCCCTGAACACTGAAGCTTTCTTT,CASMETALNTEAFF
once,-,TRBV19,TRBJ1-1,TGTGCCAGTAGCAAGAAGAGGGGGTTGAACACTGAAGCTTTCTTT,CASSKKRGLNTEAFF
-,-,TRBV19,TRBJ1-3,TGTGCCAGTAGTCCCGAGGGGAGGGGAAACACCATATATTTT,CASSPEGRGNTIYF
-,TRBD1,TRBV12-3/TRBV12-4,TRBJ1-1,TGTGCCAGCAGTAGGACAGGGAGAACTGAAGCTTTCTTT,CASSRTGRTEAFF
-,-,TRBV9,TRBJ1-5,TGTGCCAGCCCCAGGGCAGACCAGCCCCAGCATTTT,CASPRADQPQHF
-,TRBD2,TRBV5-1,TRBJ2-5,TGCGCCAGCATCCCAGGACTAGCGGGGTTCCAAGAGACCCAGTACTTC,CASIPGLAGFQETQYF
-,-,TRBV29-1,TRBJ1-2,TGCAGCGTCCTGGACGGGACTAACTATGGCTACACCTTC,CSVLDGTNYGYTF
-,TRBD1,TRBV14,TRBJ1-2,TGTGCCAGCAGCCATTCAACCGTAAACAGGGGGATGAGCGATGGCTACACCTTC,CASSHSTVNRGMSDGYTF
few,TRBD2,TRBV25-1,TRBJ2-2,TGTGCCAGCAGTGAACCTAGCGGGGCGAACACCGGGGAGCTGTTTTTT,CASSEPSGANTGELFF
once,-,TRBV2,TRBJ2-7,TGTGCCAGCAGCCTCCAGAAGTGGTACGAGCAGTACTTC,CASSLQKWYEQYF
-,-,TRBV5-5,TRBJ2-6,TGTGCCAGCAGCTTGGGGGGCGGGGCCAACGTCCTGACTTTC,CASSLGGGANVLTF
-,-,TRBV12-3/TRBV12-4,TRBJ2-7,TGTGCCAGCAGTTTTGCTGTTAAGGGGGAGCAGTACTTC,CASSFAVKGEQYF
-,TRBD1,TRBV5-6,TRBJ1-2,TGTGCCAGCAGCTTGCAGGGGGTAGGCTACACCTTC,CASSLQGVGYTF